The TCR beta chain described here comes from a study of T cell responses to AZD1222 COVID-19 vaccine. Study results and caveats: Donors in the cohort were predominantly white British and more often female, and clonal diversity was possibly underestimated.

Turning to this clone: Its antigen is not identified.

The data were produced by immunoSEQ multiplex PCR, yet TCRdb's version contains in-frame clones alone and is incomplete. The profile shows some 190,000 clones, over 90% of them singletons. The TCR originated in an adult who received the AZD1222 COVID-19 vaccine. Sequencing used peripheral blood, obtained 28 days after the second AZD1222 dose.

This chain's CDR3 is CASSYSGSVEGGPQHF. The CDR3 DNA follows: TGTGCCAGCAGTTACTCGGGGAGTGTGGAGGGTGGGCCCCAGCATTTT. The rearrangement links TRBV6-5 to TRBJ1-5; no clear D. The ends were cut back, 0 bases at V and 9 bases at J, with 18 bases in the middle. This CDR3 has 16 residues. Germline assignment: CDR1 MNHEY and CDR2 SVGAGI.